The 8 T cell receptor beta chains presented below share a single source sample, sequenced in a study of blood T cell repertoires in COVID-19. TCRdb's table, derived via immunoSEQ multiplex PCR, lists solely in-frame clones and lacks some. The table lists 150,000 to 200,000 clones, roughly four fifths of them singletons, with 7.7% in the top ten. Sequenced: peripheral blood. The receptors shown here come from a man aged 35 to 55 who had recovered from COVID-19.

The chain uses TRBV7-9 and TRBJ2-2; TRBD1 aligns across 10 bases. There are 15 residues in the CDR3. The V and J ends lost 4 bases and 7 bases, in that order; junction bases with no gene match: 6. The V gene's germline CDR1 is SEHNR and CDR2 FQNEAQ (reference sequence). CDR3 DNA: TGTGCCAGCAGCTCGACAGGGGGCAGCGACGGGGAGCTGTTTTTT. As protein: CASSSTGGSDGELFF.

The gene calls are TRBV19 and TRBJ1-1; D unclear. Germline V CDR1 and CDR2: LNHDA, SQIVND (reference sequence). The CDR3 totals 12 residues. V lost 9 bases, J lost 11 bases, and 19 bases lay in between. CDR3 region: CASQTPGSGAFF. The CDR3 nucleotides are TGTGCCAGCCAGACCCCCGGGAGTGGGGCTTTCTTT.

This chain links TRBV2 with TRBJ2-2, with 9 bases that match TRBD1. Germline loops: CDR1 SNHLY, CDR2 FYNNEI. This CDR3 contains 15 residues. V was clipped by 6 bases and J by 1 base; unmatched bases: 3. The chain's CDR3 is CASSRDRENTGELFF. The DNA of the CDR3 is TGTGCCAGCAGCCGGGACAGGGAGAACACCGGGGAGCTGTTTTTT.

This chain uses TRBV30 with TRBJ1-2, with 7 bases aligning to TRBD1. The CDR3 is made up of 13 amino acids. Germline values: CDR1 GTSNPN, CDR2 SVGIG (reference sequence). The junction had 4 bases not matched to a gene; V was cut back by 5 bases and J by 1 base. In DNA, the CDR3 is TGTGCCTGGGGGGGACAGCTTAACTATGGCTACACCTTC. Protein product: CAWGGQLNYGYTF. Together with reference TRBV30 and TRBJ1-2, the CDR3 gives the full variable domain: SQTIHQWPATLVQPVGSPLSLECTVEGTSNPNLYWYRQAAGRGLQLLFYSVGIGQISSEVPQNLSASRPQDRQFILSSKKLLLSDSGFYLCAWGGQLNYGYTFGSGTRLTVV.

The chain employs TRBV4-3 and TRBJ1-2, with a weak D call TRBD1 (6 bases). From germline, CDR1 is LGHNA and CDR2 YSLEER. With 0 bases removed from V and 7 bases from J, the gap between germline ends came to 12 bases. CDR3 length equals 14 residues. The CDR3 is CASSQDRQGLGYTF. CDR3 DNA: TGCGCCAGCAGCCAAGATCGGCAGGGGCTTGGCTACACCTTC.

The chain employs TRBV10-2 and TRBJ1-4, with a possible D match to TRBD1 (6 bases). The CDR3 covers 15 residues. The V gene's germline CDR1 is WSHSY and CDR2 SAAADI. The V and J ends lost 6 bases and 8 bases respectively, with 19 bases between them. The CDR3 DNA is TGCGCCAGCAGAGAAGCGGGGGCCCCCGGGGAAAAACTGTTTTTT. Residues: CASREAGAPGEKLFF.

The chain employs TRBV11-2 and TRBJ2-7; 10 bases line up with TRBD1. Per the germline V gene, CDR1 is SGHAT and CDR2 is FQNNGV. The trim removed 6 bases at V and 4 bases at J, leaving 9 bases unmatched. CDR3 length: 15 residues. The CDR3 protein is CASSRAGTGAYEQYF. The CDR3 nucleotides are TGTGCCAGCAGTCGCGCCGGGACAGGGGCGTACGAGCAGTACTTC.

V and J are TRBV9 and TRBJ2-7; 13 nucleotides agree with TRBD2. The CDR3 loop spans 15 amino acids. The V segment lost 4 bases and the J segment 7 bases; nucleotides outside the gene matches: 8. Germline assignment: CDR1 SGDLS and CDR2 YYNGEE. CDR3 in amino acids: CASSLGGGLAGEQYF. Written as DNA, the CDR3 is TGTGCCAGCAGCTTGGGGGGGGGACTAGCGGGGGAGCAGTACTTC.